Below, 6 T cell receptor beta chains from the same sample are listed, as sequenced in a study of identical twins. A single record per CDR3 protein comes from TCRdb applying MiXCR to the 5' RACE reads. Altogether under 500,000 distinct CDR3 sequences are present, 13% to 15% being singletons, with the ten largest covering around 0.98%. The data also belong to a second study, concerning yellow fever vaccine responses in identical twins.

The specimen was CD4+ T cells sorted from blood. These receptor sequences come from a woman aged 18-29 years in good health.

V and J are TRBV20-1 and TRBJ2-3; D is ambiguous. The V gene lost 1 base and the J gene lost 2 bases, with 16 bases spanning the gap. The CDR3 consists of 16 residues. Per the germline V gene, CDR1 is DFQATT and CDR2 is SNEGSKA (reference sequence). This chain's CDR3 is CSARGSSRSLTDTQYF. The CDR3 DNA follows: TGCAGTGCTAGAGGTTCGTCCCGGAGTCTCACAGATACGCAGTATTTT.

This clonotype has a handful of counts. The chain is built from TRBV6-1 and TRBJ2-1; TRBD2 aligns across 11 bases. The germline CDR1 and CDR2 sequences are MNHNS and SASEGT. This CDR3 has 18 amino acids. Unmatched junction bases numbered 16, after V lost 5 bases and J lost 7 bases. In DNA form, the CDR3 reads TGTGCCAGCAGTCGCGGACTAGCGGGCCCCTCGGGTTCGAATGAGCAGTTCTTC. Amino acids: CASSRGLAGPSGSNEQFF.

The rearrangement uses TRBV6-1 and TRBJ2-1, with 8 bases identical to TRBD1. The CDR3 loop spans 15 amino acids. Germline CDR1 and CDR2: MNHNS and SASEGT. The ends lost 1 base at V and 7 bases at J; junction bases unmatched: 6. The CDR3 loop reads CASSEDQGARNEQFF. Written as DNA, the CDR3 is TGTGCCAGCAGTGAAGACCAGGGGGCGAGGAATGAGCAGTTCTTC.

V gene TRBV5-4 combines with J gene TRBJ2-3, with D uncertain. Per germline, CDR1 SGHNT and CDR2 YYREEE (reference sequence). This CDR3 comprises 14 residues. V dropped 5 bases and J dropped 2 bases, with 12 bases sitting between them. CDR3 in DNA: TGTGCCAGCAGATTTCCAGGACCCACAGATACGCAGTATTTT. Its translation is CASRFPGPTDTQYF.

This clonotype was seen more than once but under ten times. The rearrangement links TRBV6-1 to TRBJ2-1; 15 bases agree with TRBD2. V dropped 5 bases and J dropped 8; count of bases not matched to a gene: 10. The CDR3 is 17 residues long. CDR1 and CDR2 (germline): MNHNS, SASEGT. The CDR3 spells CASSRIRTSGRDDEQFF. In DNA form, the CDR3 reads TGTGCCAGCAGTCGAATAAGGACTAGCGGGAGGGATGATGAGCAGTTCTTC.

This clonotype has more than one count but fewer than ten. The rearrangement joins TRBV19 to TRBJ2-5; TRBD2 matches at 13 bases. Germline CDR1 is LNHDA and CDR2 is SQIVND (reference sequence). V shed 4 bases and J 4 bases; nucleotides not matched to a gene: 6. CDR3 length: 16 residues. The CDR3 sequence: CASSRTSGRVGETQYF. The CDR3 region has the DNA TGTGCCAGTAGTAGGACTAGCGGGAGAGTTGGAGAGACCCAGTACTTC. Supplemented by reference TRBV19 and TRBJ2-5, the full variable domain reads DGGITQSPKYLFRKEGQNVTLSCEQNLNHDAMYWYRQDPGQGLRLIYYSQIVNDFQKGDIAEGYSVSREKKESFPLTVTSAQKNPTAFYLCASSRTSGRVGETQYFGPGTRLLVL.